These 29 T cell receptor beta chains originate from one sample sequenced in a study of T cells in Graves' hyperthyroidism and ophthalmopathy. There were TCR beta CDR3 regions amplified from RNA transcripts. Initially, a first-round RT-PCR of the TCR CDR3 employed the HTBI primer set. TCRdb reprocessed the multiplex PCR reads via MiXCR and lists one record per CDR3 protein. The data show about 420,000 distinct CDR3 sequences, with around a sixth seen just once and around an eighth held by the top ten. Sequencing was carried out using blood. The receptors stem from a woman between 18 and 29 years old with Graves' hyperthyroidism.

The J gene is TRBJ1-4, the V gene TRBV7-9; 8 positions agree with TRBD1. Per germline, CDR1 SEHNR and CDR2 FQNEAQ (reference sequence). The CDR3 runs to 14 residues. With V trimmed by 6 bases and J by 8 bases, 8 bases remained unmatched. DNA for the CDR3: TGTGCCAGCAGGCCTGGACAGGGTAGGGAAAAACTGTTTTTT. This sequence encodes CASRPGQGREKLFF.

This clonotype was detected a few times. A much larger clone lies a single base off, so this may be a read error. The genes are TRBV28 and TRBJ1-2, with 9 bases fitting TRBD1. CDR3 length: 14 residues. The germline CDR1 and CDR2 sequences are MDHEN and SYDVKM. The CDR3 region has the DNA TGTGCCAGCAGCGGACAGGGGAAGGTGGGCGGCTACGCCTTC. It translates to CASSGQGKVGGYAF.

This clonotype was observed many times. The CDR3 reads CATSDGVTNTEAFF. The CDR3 region has the DNA TGTGCCACCAGTGATGGGGTGACAAACACTGAAGCTTTCTTT. This chain connects TRBV24-1 to TRBJ1-1, with no clear D. This CDR3 is built from 14 residues. V was clipped by 3 bases and J by 2 bases, with 9 bases between them. CDR1 KGHDR and CDR2 SFDVKD come from the germline V gene.

Ten or more counts support this clonotype. The chain is built from TRBV6-1 and TRBJ2-1; 8 bases are a match to TRBD1. V lost 5 bases to trimming and J lost 5 bases; unmatched junction nucleotides: 11. CDR3 size: 16 residues. Germline-derived CDR1 and CDR2 are MNHNS and SASEGT. The chain's CDR3 is CASSYSGQGRNNEQFF. The CDR3 DNA is TGTGCCAGCAGTTACAGCGGACAGGGCAGAAACAATGAGCAGTTCTTC.

This clonotype came up a few times. The chain combines TRBV2 with TRBJ1-4, with 9 nucleotides matching TRBD1. The CDR3 length is 17 residues. Trimming cost V 6 bases and J 6 bases; bases outside gene matches: 14. Germline values: CDR1 SNHLY, CDR2 FYNNEI. Here the CDR3 reads CASSQGQGVRFDEKLFF. In nucleotides, the CDR3 is TGTGCCAGCAGCCAGGGACAGGGTGTAAGGTTCGATGAAAAACTGTTTTTT.

In its sample, this clonotype was seen many times. The V call is TRBV28, the J call TRBJ2-7; 9 nucleotides agree with TRBD1. The germline gives CDR1 MDHEN, CDR2 SYDVKM. Trimming at V came to 10 bases and at J to 5 bases, leaving 12 bases not matched to a gene. The CDR3 runs to 14 residues. CDR3 residues: CAIFSDRGKDEQYF. CDR3 coding DNA: TGTGCCATCTTTTCCGACAGGGGGAAGGACGAGCAGTACTTC.

This chain connects TRBV6-1 to TRBJ2-6; D gene ambiguous. The CDR3 length is 14 residues. Trimming took 8 bases from V and 0 from J, leaving 8 bases between them. Germline lookup yields CDR1 MNHNS and CDR2 SASEGT. The CDR3 DNA is TGTGCCAGCTTGTCTCACTCTGGGGCCAACGTCCTGACTTTC. Its translation: CASLSHSGANVLTF.

This clonotype appeared many times. The chain uses TRBV2 and TRBJ1-6; TRBD1 aligns across 8 bases. The germline V gene encodes CDR1 SNHLY and CDR2 FYNNEI. V lost 2 bases to trimming and J lost 6 bases; unmatched junction nucleotides: 3. This CDR3 contains 15 residues. CDR3 protein: CASSERQGANSPLHF. CDR3 nucleotides: TGTGCCAGCAGTGAACGGCAGGGGGCTAATTCACCCCTCCACTTT.

In its sample, this clonotype was seen many times. This chain links TRBV3-1 with TRBJ2-3; 8 bases agree with TRBD2. The germline gives CDR1 LGHDT, CDR2 YNNKEL (reference sequence). The CDR3 runs to 16 residues. The ends lost 5 bases at V and 2 bases at J; junction bases unmatched: 9. The CDR3: CASSYISGKATDTQYF. The DNA for the CDR3 is TGTGCCAGCAGCTACATTAGCGGGAAAGCCACAGATACGCAGTATTTT.

This clonotype was recorded many times. The rearrangement joins TRBV20-1 to TRBJ1-5, with TRBD1 matching over 8 bases. Germline CDR1 is DFQATT and CDR2 is SNEGSKA (reference sequence). Losses at the gene ends were 5 bases for V and 0 bases for J; bases not matched to a gene: 6. The CDR3 has 15 amino acids. CDR3 protein: CSAGQGLYSNQPQHF. The CDR3 DNA is TGCAGTGCTGGACAGGGCCTTTATAGCAATCAGCCCCAGCATTTT.

J is TRBJ1-5 and V is TRBV10-3; 9 bases are a match to TRBD1. Germline CDR1 ENHRY, CDR2 SYGVKD. J gave up 6 bases and V 4 bases, and 4 bases lay outside the gene matches. There are 14 residues in the CDR3. DNA for the CDR3: TGTGCCATCAGTGTGGGACAGGGCACTCAGCCCCAGCATTTT. Encoded protein: CAISVGQGTQPQHF.

This clonotype has at least ten counts. This rearrangement joins TRBV7-2 to TRBJ1-2; D is perhaps TRBD1 (5 bases). This CDR3 has 15 residues. Trimming left V 5 bases short and J 8 bases short, with 21 bases between. The germline V gene encodes CDR1 SGHTA and CDR2 FQGNSA. The CDR3 region has the DNA TGTGCCAGCAGCCCCGGGGGGAGGCGTGTTACCGGCTACACCTTC. This encodes CASSPGGRRVTGYTF.

The chain has TRBV7-3 and TRBJ1-1; D is perhaps TRBD1 (6 bases). The length of the CDR3 is 16 residues. V was pared by 2 bases and J by 0 bases, with 13 bases between. The germline V gene encodes CDR1 SGHTA and CDR2 FQGTGA. In nucleotides, the CDR3 is TGTGCCAGCAGCTTAGGGACGGGACACATGAACACTGAAGCTTTCTTT. Protein: CASSLGTGHMNTEAFF.

The V call is TRBV24-1, the J call TRBJ2-1; unclear D gene. The CDR3 has 14 amino acids. The germline V and J ends were trimmed by 4 bases and 0 bases, with 6 bases remaining between them. Germline V gene lookup returns CDR1 KGHDR and CDR2 SFDVKD. CDR3 bases: TGTGCCACCAGTGAGGGTAGCTCCTACAATGAGCAGTTCTTC. This sequence encodes CATSEGSSYNEQFF.

This clonotype was seen at least ten times. The chain recombines TRBV6-2 or TRBV6-3 with TRBJ1-1; the match to TRBD1 covers 7 bases. Germline CDR1 and CDR2: MNHEY and SVGEGT. V was pared by 6 bases and J by 0 bases, with 16 bases of the junction left unmatched. The CDR3 covers 18 residues. The CDR3, as DNA: TGTGCCAGCAGGGTGATCCGGGACAGATTCTTAATGAACACTGAAGCTTTCTTT. Its translation: CASRVIRDRFLMNTEAFF.

With respect to this clonotype: A clone one base away is much larger, so this may be a read error. The chain combines TRBV18 with TRBJ2-1; the D call may be TRBD1 or TRBD2 (5 bases each). The CDR3 runs to 15 residues. CDR1 and CDR2 from the germline V gene are KGHSH and LQKENI. This chain's CDR3 is CASPPRDGISNEQFF. Here the CDR3 DNA reads TGTGCCAGCCCACCACGGGACGGGATAAGCAATGAGCAGTTCTTC. Full variable domain (missing parts from reference TRBV18 and TRBJ2-1): NAGVMQNPRHLVRRRGQEARLRCSPMKGHSHVYWYRQLPEEGLKFMVYLQKENIIDESGMPKERFSAEFPKEGPSILRIQQVVRGDSAAYFCASPPRDGISNEQFFGPGTRLTVL.

The chain couples TRBV20-1 to TRBJ1-2, with TRBD1 as a possible D gene (5 bases). Per germline, CDR1 DFQATT and CDR2 SNEGSKA (reference sequence). The V and J ends lost 6 bases and 5 bases respectively, with 19 bases between them. This CDR3 is 14 amino acids long. The CDR3 DNA follows: TGCAGTGCGCGGAATACAGGATCCTCATATGGCTACACCTTC. Its protein is CSARNTGSSYGYTF.

This clonotype was counted many times. This rearrangement joins TRBV11-2 to TRBJ1-6; unclear D gene. In germline, CDR1 is SGHAT, CDR2 FQNNGV. Trimming took 0 bases from V and 4 from J, leaving 13 bases between them. The CDR3 has 17 residues. The CDR3 reads CASSLDLGRGYNSPLHF. As DNA, the CDR3 is TGTGCCAGCAGCTTAGATCTCGGACGGGGATATAATTCACCCCTCCACTTT.

This clonotype was counted ten times or more. The CDR3 is CASSLTRLRGGETQYF. The CDR3 nucleotides read TGTGCCAGCAGCTTAACCCGACTACGGGGGGGAGAGACCCAGTACTTC. The rearrangement joins TRBV7-3 to TRBJ2-5, with TRBD2 identical over 8 bases. Trimming cost V 0 bases and J 4 bases; bases outside gene matches: 7. Per germline, CDR1 SGHTA and CDR2 FQGTGA. The CDR3 has 16 amino acids.

V usage is TRBV28 and J usage is TRBJ2-2; D not resolved. The V gene lost 5 bases and the J gene lost 6 bases, with 7 bases spanning the gap. The CDR3 is 12 amino acids. From germline, CDR1 is MDHEN and CDR2 SYDVKM. CDR3 in amino acids: CASSIRSGELFF. Here the CDR3 DNA reads TGTGCCAGCAGTATCCGGTCCGGGGAGCTGTTTTTT.

This clonotype was recorded at least ten times. The chain employs TRBV28 and TRBJ1-3; no clear D. CDR1 is MDHEN, CDR2 SYDVKM, per germline. V was trimmed by 0 bases and J by 0 bases, leaving 18 bases between them. CDR3 size: 19 residues. CDR3 DNA: TGTGCCAGCAGTTTATGGGAGGCAGGCCGATCCGACTCTGGAAACACCATATATTTT. It encodes CASSLWEAGRSDSGNTIYF.

This clonotype appeared many times. The chain uses TRBV11-1 and TRBJ2-1; no firm D call. Trimming shortened V by 1 base and J by 1 base, and 14 bases separated the two germline ends. In germline, CDR1 is SGHAT, CDR2 FQDESV (reference sequence). The CDR3 loop spans 17 amino acids. CDR3 DNA sequence: TGTGCCAGCAGCTTAGGAGTCTGGCTATCGTCCTACAATGAGCAGTTCTTC. This sequence encodes CASSLGVWLSSYNEQFF.

This clonotype was recorded a few times. The rearrangement joins TRBV7-2 to TRBJ1-2; no definite D call. V lost 5 bases and J lost 4, with 14 bases in between. Germline-derived CDR1 and CDR2 are SGHTA and FQGNSA. The CDR3 spans 14 residues. DNA of the CDR3: TGTGCCAGCAGCCCCCCGGAGTTGTCCTATGGCTACACCTTC. Amino acid sequence: CASSPPELSYGYTF.

The V and J genes are TRBV10-2 and TRBJ1-2; unclear D gene. CDR3 length: 14 amino acids. Germline loops: CDR1 WSHSY, CDR2 SAAADI. V gave up 2 bases and J gave up 2 bases, with 9 bases separating them. In nucleotides, the CDR3 is TGCGCCAGCAGTGAGAGCTTGATGAACTATGGCTACACCTTC. This encodes CASSESLMNYGYTF.

This clonotype has ten or more counts. Here the CDR3 reads CASSFELHTDTQYF. The CDR3 DNA follows: TGCGCCAGCAGCTTTGAACTTCACACAGATACGCAGTATTTT. This rearrangement joins TRBV5-1 to TRBJ2-3; D remains ambiguous. Germline V gene sequence: CDR1 SGHRS, CDR2 YFSETQ. V was trimmed by 2 bases and J by 2 bases, leaving 9 bases between them. The CDR3 sequence is 14 residues long.

This clonotype has ten or more counts. The V gene is TRBV28, the J gene TRBJ2-3, with D hard to call. Germline-derived CDR1 and CDR2 are MDHEN and SYDVKM. This CDR3 contains 14 residues. V was cut by 3 bases and J by 1 base, with 8 bases left in between. In DNA form, the CDR3 reads TGTGCCAGCAGTTTTTTGAGCGGCACAGATACGCAGTATTTT. Its translation: CASSFLSGTDTQYF.

This clonotype was counted a few times. This rearrangement joins TRBV6-2 or TRBV6-3 to TRBJ1-1; no definite D call. In germline, CDR1 is MNHEY, CDR2 SVGEGT. The CDR3 extends over 10 amino acids. The ends were cut back, 2 bases at V and 8 bases at J, with 3 bases in the middle. The chain's CDR3 is CASSYNEAFF. Written as DNA, the CDR3 is TGTGCCAGCAGTTACAACGAAGCTTTCTTT.

This clonotype has only a few counts. Likely a read error: the CDR3 ends without its conserved phenylalanine or tryptophan. The V call is TRBV27, the J call TRBJ2-7; tentatively, D is TRBD1 (5 bases). CDR3 size: 20 residues. Trimming removed 4 bases at V and 2 bases at J, with 30 bases between. Looked up from germline, CDR1 is MNHEY and CDR2 is SMNVEV (reference sequence). CDR3 amino acids: CASSSRGQGILRSQPYEQYS. Written as DNA, the CDR3 is TGTGCCAGCAGTTCTCGAGGCCAGGGTATACTAAGGAGTCAACCCTACGAGCAGTACTCC.

The chain links TRBV7-9 to TRBJ2-6, with 10 bases lining up with TRBD2. Per the germline V gene, CDR1 is SEHNR and CDR2 is FQNEAQ (reference sequence). This CDR3 comprises 20 residues. The V gene end was trimmed by 6 bases and the J gene end by 3 bases; junction bases not matched to a gene: 17. The chain's CDR3 is CASRPGQLAGDLVGANVLTF. The CDR3 nucleotides are TGTGCCAGCAGACCGGGACAGCTAGCGGGAGATTTGGTTGGGGCCAACGTCCTGACTTTC.